This note documents a single TCR beta chain sequence. Per the authors' pipeline: For nucleated cells, counts were estimated from reference gene primer amplification. TCRdb's table, derived via immunoSEQ multiplex PCR, lists solely in-frame clones and lacks some. Clone size and V and J calls were adopted from that table, with D and trimming inferred from the DNA. Of hundreds of thousands of clones in the sample, 80% to 90% are singletons; the top ten hold around 1.1%. This CDR3 spans 14 amino acids. Trimming took 3 bases from V and 1 from J, leaving 12 bases between them. Per germline, CDR1 DFQATT and CDR2 SNEGSKA (reference sequence). These data originate in a study of blood T cell repertoires in COVID-19. In the study overall: Acute and convalescent COVID-19 samples came from the United States, Italy and Spain. The cDNA or gDNA used as material had been derived from T cells, B-cell-depleted T cells, or PBMCs.

Before being deemed recovered, Cohort 3 donors had two negative PCRs, clearance, or symptom resolution. The clonotype comes from a man aged 25-40 years who had recovered from COVID-19. Sequencing was performed on PBMCs or T cells enriched from blood (not recorded which). The chain is built from TRBV20-1 and TRBJ2-5; no clear D. CDR3 amino acids: CSASLGSSQETQYF. CDR3 DNA sequence: TGCAGTGCTAGTTTGGGCTCCAGCCAAGAGACCCAGTACTTC.